Sequencing of this T cell receptor (beta chain) was carried out in a study of STAT5B mutations in CD4+ large granular lymphocyte leukemia. Regarding the study as a whole: Top patient clones used TRBV06 genes more often: 8/27 versus 2/35 in controls.

A remark on this clone: The antigen is unknown.

Libraries were prepared by immunoSEQ multiplex PCR; TCRdb keeps only in-frame clonotypes and omits some of them. The top ten hold 7% to 9% of the sample, which has 30,000 to 35,000 clones, over 65% seen once. The CDR3 sequence is 13 residues long. V lost 7 bases to trimming and J lost 12 bases, with 16 bases between them. Germline-derived CDR1 and CDR2 are LNHDA and SQIVND (reference sequence). V gene TRBV19 combines with J gene TRBJ1-6; TRBD1 might be the D (6 bases). The clonotype comes from a human donor in good health. Sequenced: CD4+ T cells from blood buffy coats. DNA of the CDR3: TGTGCCAGTACTGACAGGCCTGGTAGACCCCTCCACTTT. Translation: CASTDRPGRPLHF.